The sequence of this TCR beta chain was determined in a study of T cell changes during pregnancy in multiple sclerosis (dated by TCRdb to the late 2010s). Broadly, across the study: The study examined how the T cell repertoire changed over the course of pregnancy in women with multiple sclerosis.

As concerns this clone: Its antigen has not been determined. No base quality information exists; no much larger clone differs at one position.

The library was prepared using the immunoSEQ multiplex PCR assay. TCRdb limited this immuneACCESS table to in-frame rearrangements with V and J called. A share of clones is missing; checked studies link under half to unresolved V genes, and the rest is unexplained. The sample profile shows tens of thousands of clones; roughly 94% of them were found once. The ten largest clones take up about 0.5% of the sample. Its CDR3 holds 17 amino acids, cysteine through phenylalanine. Of the read, only the CDR3 DNA is kept; its 51 bases are in frame from base 1. V is pruned by 6 bases and J by 0 bases, leaving 10 bases of the junction without a gene match. In the germline V gene (reference sequence), CDR1 corresponds to LNHDA and CDR2 to SQIVND.

The specimen was peripheral blood, collected in the third trimester of pregnancy. This TCR derives from a female donor with multiple sclerosis, enrolled in a pregnancy study. In this chain, TRBV19 is recombined with TRBJ1-2, with 10 bases in between that match TRBD1. Here is the DNA: TGTGCCAGTAGACTACCGGGACAGGGGATGACTAACTATGGCTACACCTTC. Its protein product is CASRLPGQGMTNYGYTF.